The 13 T cell receptor beta chains reported below all come from one sample, sequenced in a study of blood T cell repertoires in COVID-19. TCRdb keeps only in-frame clones here, not all; method: immunoSEQ multiplex PCR. The sample lists more than 20,000 clones; 90% were seen once. The sample taken for sequencing was peripheral blood. Receptor source: a man between 65 and 79 years old with acute or convalescent COVID-19.

The chain recombines TRBV7-9 with TRBJ2-7; D perhaps matches TRBD2 (5 bases). Germline CDR1 is SEHNR and CDR2 is FQNEAQ (reference sequence). This CDR3 has 14 amino acids. V lost 5 bases, J lost 6 bases, and 17 bases lay in between. CDR3 sequence (DNA): TGTGCCAGCAGCACCTTGGCCCTAGCCCGCGAGCAGTACTTC. Translating it yields CASSTLALAREQYF.

The rearrangement uses TRBV29-1 and TRBJ1-2, with 8 nucleotides matching TRBD1. Per the germline V gene, CDR1 is SQVTM and CDR2 is ANQGSEA. The CDR3 length is 14 residues. Trimming removed 6 bases from V and 5 bases from J; junction bases left unmatched: 11. Here the CDR3 DNA reads TGCAGCGTCGGGAAAGAGACAGGGGAATATGGCTACACCTTC. Amino acid sequence: CSVGKETGEYGYTF. The complete variable domain, with remaining parts taken from reference TRBV29-1 and TRBJ1-2, reads SAVISQKPSRDICQRGTSLTIQCQVDSQVTMMFWYRQQPGQSLTLIATANQGSEATYESGFVIDKFPISRPNLTFSTLTVSNMSPEDSSIYLCSVGKETGEYGYTFGSGTRLTVV.

A few counts support this clone. V and J are TRBV7-2 and TRBJ1-2; 7 nucleotides align to TRBD1. Trimming cost V 5 bases and J 6 bases; bases outside gene matches: 12. CDR1 and CDR2 (germline): SGHTA, FQGNSA. This CDR3 region has 15 residues. CDR3 nucleotide sequence: TGTGCCAGCAGCATAGGGGGCGGGGCGCAGGATGGCTACACCTTC. Translating gives CASSIGGGAQDGYTF.

The chain links TRBV6-2 or TRBV6-3 to TRBJ2-1; 12 bases line up with TRBD2. This CDR3 contains 16 residues. Germline V gene sequence: CDR1 MNHEY, CDR2 SVGEGT. J gave up 7 bases and V 2 bases, and 6 bases lay outside the gene matches. The CDR3 sequence is CASSYPSGRASNEQFF. The CDR3 bases are TGTGCCAGCAGTTACCCTAGCGGGAGGGCCTCGAATGAGCAGTTCTTC.

The J gene is TRBJ1-1, the V gene TRBV6-6; D ambiguous. The CDR3 runs 14 residues. In germline, CDR1 is MNHNY, CDR2 SVGAGI (reference sequence). V lost 10 bases and J 3 bases, leaving 18 bases between the germline ends. CDR3 DNA sequence: TGTGCCACCTTCGGGCGGGAGGCGCACACTGAAGCTTTCTTT. Translation: CATFGREAHTEAFF.

The chain is built from TRBV28 and TRBJ2-6; TRBD2 matches at 9 bases. CDR1 and CDR2 (germline): MDHEN, SYDVKM. Trimming removed 7 bases from V and 4 bases from J; junction bases left unmatched: 14. The CDR3 totals 18 residues. The CDR3 nucleotides read TGTGCCAGCACCCTTGTTAGCGGGAGCCCGGGGGGGGCCAACGTCCTGACTTTC. Its protein is CASTLVSGSPGGANVLTF.

The chain has TRBV28 and TRBJ2-5, with 9 positions matching TRBD1. V was clipped by 3 bases and J by 1 base; unmatched bases: 3. The CDR3 spans 15 residues. Per germline, CDR1 MDHEN and CDR2 SYDVKM. The CDR3 is CASSLLGQGQETQYF. CDR3 bases: TGTGCCAGCAGTTTGTTGGGACAGGGCCAAGAGACCCAGTACTTC.

The chain recombines TRBV20-1 with TRBJ2-7; 7 positions match TRBD2. V shed 3 bases and J 7 bases; nucleotides not matched to a gene: 15. The CDR3 contains 15 residues. The V gene's germline CDR1 is DFQATT and CDR2 SNEGSKA (reference sequence). The CDR3 protein is CSASGPGLPSGEQYF. DNA of the CDR3: TGCAGTGCTAGTGGCCCGGGACTACCCTCAGGGGAGCAGTACTTC.

V gene TRBV7-9 combines with J gene TRBJ2-7; the match to TRBD2 covers 8 bases. CDR1 is SEHNR and CDR2 is FQNEAQ in the germline V gene (reference sequence). The CDR3 loop spans 16 amino acids. V shed 5 bases, J shed 0 bases, and the junction held 9 bases outside the gene matches. This CDR3 is CASSPWPAGASYEQYF. The CDR3, as DNA: TGTGCCAGCAGCCCATGGCCAGCGGGAGCCTCCTACGAGCAGTACTTC. Full variable domain (rest looked up from reference TRBV7-9 and TRBJ2-7): DTGVSQNPRHKITKRGQNVTFRCDPISEHNRLYWYRQTLGQGPEFLTYFQNEAQLEKSRLLSDRFSAERPKGSFSTLEIQRTEQGDSAMYLCASSPWPAGASYEQYFGPGTRLTVT.

This clone was counted only a few times. This rearrangement joins TRBV19 to TRBJ2-1, with TRBD2 as a possible D gene (6 bases). CDR1 is LNHDA, CDR2 SQIVND, per germline (reference sequence). V lost 2 bases and J 9 bases, leaving 11 bases between the germline ends. CDR3 length equals 13 residues. DNA for the CDR3: TGTGCCAGTAGTATAAGACTAGTCTCTGAGCAGTTCTTC. It encodes CASSIRLVSEQFF.

V usage is TRBV7-9 and J usage is TRBJ1-2, with D uncertain. The V end lost 7 bases, the J end lost 2 bases, and 5 bases lay between the germline ends. Per the germline V gene, CDR1 is SEHNR and CDR2 is FQNEAQ (reference sequence). The CDR3 covers 11 residues. For the CDR3, the DNA is TGTGCCAGCACTCAGAACTATGGCTACACCTTC. Its protein is CASTQNYGYTF.

The V call is TRBV7-9, the J call TRBJ2-3; 7 positions match TRBD1. Germline V gives CDR1 SEHNR, CDR2 FQNEAQ (reference sequence). With V trimmed by 6 bases and J by 4 bases, 10 bases remained unmatched. There are 15 residues in the CDR3. The CDR3 spells CASRVTGWKADTQYF. CDR3 DNA: TGTGCCAGCAGAGTGACAGGGTGGAAAGCAGATACGCAGTATTTT.

The chain joins TRBV9 to TRBJ2-3; 11 bases agree with TRBD2. V lost 0 bases, J lost 3 bases, and 9 bases stayed unmatched. The germline CDR1 and CDR2 sequences are SGDLS and YYNGEE. The CDR3 runs 18 residues. The CDR3 DNA reads TGTGCCAGCAGCGTAGGAGTAGCGGGAGGGCCTCTAACAGATACGCAGTATTTT. Translation gives CASSVGVAGGPLTDTQYF.